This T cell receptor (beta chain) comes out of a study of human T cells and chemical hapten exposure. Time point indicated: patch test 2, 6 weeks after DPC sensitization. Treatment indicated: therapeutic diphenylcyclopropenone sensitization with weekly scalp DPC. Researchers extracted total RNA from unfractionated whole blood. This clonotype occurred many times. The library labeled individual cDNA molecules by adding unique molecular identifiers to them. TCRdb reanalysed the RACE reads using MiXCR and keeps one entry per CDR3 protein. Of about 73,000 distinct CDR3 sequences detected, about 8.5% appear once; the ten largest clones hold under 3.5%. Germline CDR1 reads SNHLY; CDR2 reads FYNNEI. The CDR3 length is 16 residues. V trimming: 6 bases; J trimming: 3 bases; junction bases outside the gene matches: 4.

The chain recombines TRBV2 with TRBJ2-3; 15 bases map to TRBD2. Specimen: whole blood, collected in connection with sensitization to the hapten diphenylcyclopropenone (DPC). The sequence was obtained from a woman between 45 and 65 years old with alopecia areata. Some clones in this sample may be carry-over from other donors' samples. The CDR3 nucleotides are TGTGCCAGCAGACGGACTAGCGGGAGGGTTACAGATACGCAGTATTTT. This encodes CASRRTSGRVTDTQYF.